This T cell receptor beta chain is from a study of human T cells and chemical hapten exposure. TCRdb re-analysed the RACE reads in MiXCR, keeping a single row per CDR3 protein. The repertoire holds under 150,000 distinct CDR3 sequences, 12% seen once, with roughly 1.3% in the top ten. In its sample, this clonotype was seen a few times. Germline CDR1 and CDR2: SGHTA and FQGNSA. V was clipped by 1 base and J by 4 bases, with 17 bases between them. This CDR3 spans 17 amino acids. Time point defined: patch test 1, 2 weeks after DPC sensitization. Treatment denoted: therapeutic diphenylcyclopropenone sensitization with weekly scalp DPC. Phlebotomy was performed prior to application of every patch test.

The gene calls are TRBV7-2 and TRBJ2-1, with D possibly matching TRBD2 (5 bases). The clonotype was recovered from a woman between 45 and 60 years old with alopecia areata. Some clones in this sample may be carry-over from other donors' samples. The sample consisted of whole blood, taken in connection with sensitization to the hapten diphenylcyclopropenone (DPC). The CDR3 coding sequence is TGTGCCAGCAGCTTAGGGACCGGGGTAGCATCATACAATGAGCAGTTCTTC. This codes for CASSLGTGVASYNEQFF.